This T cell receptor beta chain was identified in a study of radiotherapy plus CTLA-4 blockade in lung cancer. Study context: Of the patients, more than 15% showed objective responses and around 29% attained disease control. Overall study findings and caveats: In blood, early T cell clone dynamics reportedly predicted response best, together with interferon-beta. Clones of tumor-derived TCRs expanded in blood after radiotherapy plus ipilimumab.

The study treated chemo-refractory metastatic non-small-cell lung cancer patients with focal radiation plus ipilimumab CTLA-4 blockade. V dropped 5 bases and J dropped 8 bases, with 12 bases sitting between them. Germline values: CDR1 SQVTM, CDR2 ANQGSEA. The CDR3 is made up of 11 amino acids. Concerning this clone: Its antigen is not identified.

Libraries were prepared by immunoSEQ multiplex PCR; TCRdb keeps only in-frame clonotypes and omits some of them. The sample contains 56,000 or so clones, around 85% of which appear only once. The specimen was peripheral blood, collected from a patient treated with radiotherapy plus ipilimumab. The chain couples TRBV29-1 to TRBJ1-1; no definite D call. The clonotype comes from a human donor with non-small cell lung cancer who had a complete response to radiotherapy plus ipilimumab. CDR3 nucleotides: TGCAGCGTTCAACTAAGCGCGGAAGCTTTCTTT. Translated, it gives CSVQLSAEAFF. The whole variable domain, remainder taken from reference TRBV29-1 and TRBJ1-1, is SAVISQKPSRDICQRGTSLTIQCQVDSQVTMMFWYRQQPGQSLTLIATANQGSEATYESGFVIDKFPISRPNLTFSTLTVSNMSPEDSSIYLCSVQLSAEAFFGQGTRLTVV.